This TCR beta chain appears in the sequencing data of a study of T-cell reconstitution after alpha-beta-depleted transplantation in children. General study points: Several hundred expanded graft clones reportedly were the source of alpha-beta T cells about two months after transplant.

This clonotype was counted at least ten times. As yet, its antigen is unknown. Using unique molecular identifiers, the investigators prepared the TCRbeta library. TCRdb passed the PCR reads through MiXCR, listing each CDR3 protein once. Of 580,000 or so distinct CDR3 sequences in the sample, 23% are singletons; the top ten hold approximately 14%. Trimming removed 4 bases from V and 5 bases from J; junction bases left unmatched: 7. CDR1 is SQVTM and CDR2 is ANQGSEA in the germline V gene. CDR3 size: 13 residues. Sequences were derived from PBMCs, mostly from graft donor cells, sampled 360 days after TCRalphabeta/CD19-depleted stem cell transplant. The rearrangement uses TRBV29-1 and TRBJ2-7; TRBD1 matches at 8 bases. The sequence was obtained from a boy younger than two who had a stem cell transplant for acute myeloid leukemia, so the T cells may come from the graft donor. DNA of the CDR3: TGCAGCGTTGCCCGGACAGGGAGTGACGAGCAGTACTTC. This translates into CSVARTGSDEQYF.